The following is a TCR beta chain sequence with its context. The sample is drawn from a study of T cell responses to AZD1222 COVID-19 vaccine. The CDR3 sequence is 12 residues long. V gave up 5 bases and J gave up 0 bases, with 7 bases separating them. CDR1 is SQVTM and CDR2 is ANQGSEA in the germline V gene. This table comes from immunoSEQ multiplex PCR, and its TCRdb copy is limited to in-frame clones, with some not included. Among some 140,000 clones listed, more than 90% were seen once. This TCR derives from an adult in good health. The rearrangement uses TRBV29-1 and TRBJ1-2; D remains unclear. Sequences were derived from peripheral blood, sampled on day 0 of AZD1222 vaccination. CDR3 DNA sequence: TGCAGCGTTCAAAAGACTAACTATGGCTACACCTTC. Translation gives CSVQKTNYGYTF.